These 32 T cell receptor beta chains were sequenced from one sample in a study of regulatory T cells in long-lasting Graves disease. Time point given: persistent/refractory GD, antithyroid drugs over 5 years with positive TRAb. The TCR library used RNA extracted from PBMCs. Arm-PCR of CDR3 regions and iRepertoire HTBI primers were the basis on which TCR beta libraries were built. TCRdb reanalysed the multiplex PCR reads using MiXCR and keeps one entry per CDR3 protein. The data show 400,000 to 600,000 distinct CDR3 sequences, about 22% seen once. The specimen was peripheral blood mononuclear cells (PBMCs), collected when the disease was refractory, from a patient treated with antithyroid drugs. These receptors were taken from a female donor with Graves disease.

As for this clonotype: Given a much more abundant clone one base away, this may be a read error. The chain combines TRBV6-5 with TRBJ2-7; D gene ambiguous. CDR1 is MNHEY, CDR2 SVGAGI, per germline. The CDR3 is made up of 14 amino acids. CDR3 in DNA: TGTGCCAGCAGTTACTCCACCCGAGTATACGGGCAGTACTTC. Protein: CASSYSTRVYGQYF.

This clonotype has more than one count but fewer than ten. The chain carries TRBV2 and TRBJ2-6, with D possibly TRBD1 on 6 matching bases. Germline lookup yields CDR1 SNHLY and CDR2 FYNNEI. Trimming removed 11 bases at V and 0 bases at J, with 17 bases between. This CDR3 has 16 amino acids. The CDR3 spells CAPGAGATSGANVLTF. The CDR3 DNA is TGTGCCCCCGGGGCAGGGGCAACCTCTGGGGCCAACGTCCTGACTTTC.

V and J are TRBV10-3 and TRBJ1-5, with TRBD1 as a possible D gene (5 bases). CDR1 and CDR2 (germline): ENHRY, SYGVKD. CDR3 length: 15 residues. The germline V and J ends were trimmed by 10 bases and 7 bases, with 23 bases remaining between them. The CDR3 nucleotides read TGTGCCACCGGGGCCGGGGGAAATTCAGAACAGCCCCAGCATTTT. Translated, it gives CATGAGGNSEQPQHF.

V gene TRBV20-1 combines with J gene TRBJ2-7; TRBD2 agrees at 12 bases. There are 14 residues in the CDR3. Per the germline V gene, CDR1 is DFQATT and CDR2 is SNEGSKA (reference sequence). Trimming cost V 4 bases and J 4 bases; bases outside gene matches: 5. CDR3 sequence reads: CSAILLAGGYEQYF. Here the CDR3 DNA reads TGCAGTGCTATCCTACTAGCGGGGGGTTACGAGCAGTACTTC.

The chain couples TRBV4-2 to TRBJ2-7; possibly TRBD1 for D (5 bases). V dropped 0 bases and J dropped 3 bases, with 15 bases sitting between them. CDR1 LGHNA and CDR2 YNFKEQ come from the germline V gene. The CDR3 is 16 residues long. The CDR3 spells CASSQDYLQGYYEQYF. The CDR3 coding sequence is TGTGCCAGCAGCCAAGATTATCTCCAGGGCTACTACGAGCAGTACTTC.

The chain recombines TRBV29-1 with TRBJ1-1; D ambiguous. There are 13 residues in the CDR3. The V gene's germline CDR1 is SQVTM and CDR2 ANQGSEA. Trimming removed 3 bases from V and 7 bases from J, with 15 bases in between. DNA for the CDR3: TGCAGCGTTGAGCCCCCAGGAGGTGGTGAAGCTTTCTTT. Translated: CSVEPPGGGEAFF.

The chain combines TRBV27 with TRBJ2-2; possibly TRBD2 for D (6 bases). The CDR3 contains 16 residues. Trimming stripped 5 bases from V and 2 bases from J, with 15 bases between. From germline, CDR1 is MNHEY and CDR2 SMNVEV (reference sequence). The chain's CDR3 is CASSLLGRINTGELFF. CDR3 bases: TGTGCCAGCAGTCTCCTGGGGAGGATTAACACCGGGGAGCTGTTTTTT.

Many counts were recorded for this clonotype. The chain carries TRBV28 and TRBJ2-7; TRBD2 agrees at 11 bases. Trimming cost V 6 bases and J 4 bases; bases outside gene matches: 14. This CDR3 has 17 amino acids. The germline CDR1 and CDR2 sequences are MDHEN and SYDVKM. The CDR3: CASSQVAGGPLGYEQYF. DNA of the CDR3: TGTGCCAGCAGCCAGGTAGCGGGAGGGCCGTTGGGTTACGAGCAGTACTTC.

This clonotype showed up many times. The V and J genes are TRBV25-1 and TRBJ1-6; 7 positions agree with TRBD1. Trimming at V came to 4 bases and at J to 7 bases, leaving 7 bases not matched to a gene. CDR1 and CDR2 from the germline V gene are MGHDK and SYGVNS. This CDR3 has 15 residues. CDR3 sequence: CASSGFRDSNSPLHF. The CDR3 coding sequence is TGTGCCAGCAGTGGATTCCGGGACAGCAATTCACCCCTCCACTTT.

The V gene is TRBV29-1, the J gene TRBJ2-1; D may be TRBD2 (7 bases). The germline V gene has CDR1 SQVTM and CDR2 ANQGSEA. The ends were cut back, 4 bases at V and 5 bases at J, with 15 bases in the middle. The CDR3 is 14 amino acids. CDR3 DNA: TGCAGCGTTGTTCGAGCGGGACATGACAATGAGCAGTTCTTC. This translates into CSVVRAGHDNEQFF.

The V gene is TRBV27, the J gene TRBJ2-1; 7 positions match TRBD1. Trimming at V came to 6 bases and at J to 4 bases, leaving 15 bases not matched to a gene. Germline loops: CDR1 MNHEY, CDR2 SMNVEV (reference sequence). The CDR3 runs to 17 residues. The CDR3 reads CASRPRKIRDRYNEQFF. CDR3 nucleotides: TGTGCCAGCAGACCGCGAAAAATCCGGGACAGATACAATGAGCAGTTCTTC.

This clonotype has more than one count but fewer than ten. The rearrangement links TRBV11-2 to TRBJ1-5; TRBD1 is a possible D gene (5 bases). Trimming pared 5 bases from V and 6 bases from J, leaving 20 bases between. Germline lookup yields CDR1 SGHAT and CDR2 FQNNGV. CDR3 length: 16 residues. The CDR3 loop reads CASSQAPGITGQPQHF. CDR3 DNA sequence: TGTGCCAGCAGCCAAGCCCCAGGGATCACAGGTCAGCCCCAGCATTTT.

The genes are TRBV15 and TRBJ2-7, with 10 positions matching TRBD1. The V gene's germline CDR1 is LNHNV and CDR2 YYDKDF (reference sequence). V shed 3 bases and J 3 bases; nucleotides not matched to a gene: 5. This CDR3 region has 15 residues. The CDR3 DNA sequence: TGTGCCACCAGCAGCGAGTGGGACAGGGGCTACGAGCAGTACTTC. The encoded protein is CATSSEWDRGYEQYF.

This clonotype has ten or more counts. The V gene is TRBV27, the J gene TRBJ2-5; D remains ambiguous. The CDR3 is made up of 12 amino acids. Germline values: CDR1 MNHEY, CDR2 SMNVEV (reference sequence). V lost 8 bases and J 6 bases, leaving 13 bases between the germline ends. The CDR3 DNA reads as TGTGCCAGCGGATCGGCAACGCAGACCCAGTACTTC. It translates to CASGSATQTQYF.

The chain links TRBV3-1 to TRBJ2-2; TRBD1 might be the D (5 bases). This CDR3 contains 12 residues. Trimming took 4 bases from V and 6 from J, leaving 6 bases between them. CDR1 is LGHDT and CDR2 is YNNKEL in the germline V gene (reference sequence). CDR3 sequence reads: CASSPGSGELFF. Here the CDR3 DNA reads TGTGCCAGCAGCCCAGGGTCCGGGGAGCTGTTTTTT. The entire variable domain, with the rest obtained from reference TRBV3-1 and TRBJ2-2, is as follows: DTAVSQTPKYLVTQMGNDKSIKCEQNLGHDTMYWYKQDSKKFLKIMFSYNNKELIINETVPNRFSPKSPDKAHLNLHINSLELGDSAVYFCASSPGSGELFFGEGSRLTVL.

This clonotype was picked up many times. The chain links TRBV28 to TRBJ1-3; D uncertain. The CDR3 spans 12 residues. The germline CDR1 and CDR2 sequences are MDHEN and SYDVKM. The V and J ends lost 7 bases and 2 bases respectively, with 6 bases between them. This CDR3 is CASTSPGNTIYF. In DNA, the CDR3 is TGTGCCAGCACCAGCCCTGGAAACACCATATATTTT. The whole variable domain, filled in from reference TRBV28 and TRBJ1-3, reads DVKVTQSSRYLVKRTGEKVFLECVQDMDHENMFWYRQDPGLGLRLIYFSYDVKMKEKGDIPEGYSVSREKKERFSLILESASTNQTSMYLCASTSPGNTIYFGEGSWLTVV.

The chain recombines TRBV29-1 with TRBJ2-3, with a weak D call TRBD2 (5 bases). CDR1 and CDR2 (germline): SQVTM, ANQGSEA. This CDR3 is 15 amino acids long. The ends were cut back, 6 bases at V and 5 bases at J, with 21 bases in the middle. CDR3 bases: TGCAGCGTCGGCTTGGCCGGCTTCGAGGGAGATACGCAGTATTTT. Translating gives CSVGLAGFEGDTQYF.

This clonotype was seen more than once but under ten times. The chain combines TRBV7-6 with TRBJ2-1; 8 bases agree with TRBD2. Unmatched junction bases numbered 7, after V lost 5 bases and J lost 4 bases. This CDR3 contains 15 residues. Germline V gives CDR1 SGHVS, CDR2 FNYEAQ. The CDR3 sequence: CASSTSGGNYNEQFF. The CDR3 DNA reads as TGTGCCAGCAGCACTTCGGGGGGGAATTACAATGAGCAGTTCTTC.

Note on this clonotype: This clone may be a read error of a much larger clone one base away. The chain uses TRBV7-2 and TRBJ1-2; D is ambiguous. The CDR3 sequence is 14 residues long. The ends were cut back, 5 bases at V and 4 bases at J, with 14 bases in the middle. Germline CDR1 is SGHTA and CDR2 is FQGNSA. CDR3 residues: CASSPQHKGYGYTF. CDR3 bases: TGTGCCAGCAGCCCTCAGCATAAAGGCTATGGCTACACCTTC.

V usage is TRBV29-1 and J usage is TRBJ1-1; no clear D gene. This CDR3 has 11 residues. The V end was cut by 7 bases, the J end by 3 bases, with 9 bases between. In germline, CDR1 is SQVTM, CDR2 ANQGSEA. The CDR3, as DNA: TGCAGCGGGAAGGAGTACACTGAAGCTTTCTTT. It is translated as CSGKEYTEAFF.

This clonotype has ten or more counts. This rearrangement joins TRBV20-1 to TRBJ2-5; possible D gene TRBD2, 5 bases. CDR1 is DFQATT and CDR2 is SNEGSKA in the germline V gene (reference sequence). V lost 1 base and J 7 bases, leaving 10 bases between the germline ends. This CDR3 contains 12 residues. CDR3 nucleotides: TGCAGTGCTAGAGTGTCGGGGTCGACCCAGTACTTC. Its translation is CSARVSGSTQYF.

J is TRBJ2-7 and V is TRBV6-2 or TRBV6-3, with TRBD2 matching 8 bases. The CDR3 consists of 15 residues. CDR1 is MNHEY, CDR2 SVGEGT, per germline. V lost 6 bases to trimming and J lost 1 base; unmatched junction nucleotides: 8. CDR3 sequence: CASRFTSGGSYEQYF. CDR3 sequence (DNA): TGTGCCAGCAGATTTACTAGCGGCGGGTCCTACGAGCAGTACTTC.

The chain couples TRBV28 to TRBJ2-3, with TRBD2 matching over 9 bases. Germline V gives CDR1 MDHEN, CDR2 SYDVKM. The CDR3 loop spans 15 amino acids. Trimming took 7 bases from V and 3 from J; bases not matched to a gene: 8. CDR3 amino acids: CASNLRGLATDTQYF. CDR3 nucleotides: TGTGCCAGCAACTTACGCGGACTAGCGACAGATACGCAGTATTTT.

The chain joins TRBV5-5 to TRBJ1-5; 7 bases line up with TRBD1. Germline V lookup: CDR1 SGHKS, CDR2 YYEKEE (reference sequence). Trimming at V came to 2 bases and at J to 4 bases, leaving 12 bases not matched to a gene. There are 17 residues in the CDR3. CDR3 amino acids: CASSLHRDSWVNQPQHF. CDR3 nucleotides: TGTGCCAGCAGCTTACACCGGGACAGCTGGGTAAATCAGCCCCAGCATTTT.

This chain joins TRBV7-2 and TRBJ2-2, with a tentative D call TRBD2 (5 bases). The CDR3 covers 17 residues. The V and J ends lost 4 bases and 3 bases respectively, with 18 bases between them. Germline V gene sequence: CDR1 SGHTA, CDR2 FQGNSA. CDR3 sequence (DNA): TGTGCCAGCAGCTCCGGGGTTGACATCTCATACACCGGGGAGCTGTTTTTT. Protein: CASSSGVDISYTGELFF.

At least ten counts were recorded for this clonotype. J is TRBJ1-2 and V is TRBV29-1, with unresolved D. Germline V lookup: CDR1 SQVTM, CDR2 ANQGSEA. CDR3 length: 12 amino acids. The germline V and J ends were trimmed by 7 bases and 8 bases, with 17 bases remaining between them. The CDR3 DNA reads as TGCAGCGCGGATTCAGGAGAGGGCGGCTACACCTTC. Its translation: CSADSGEGGYTF. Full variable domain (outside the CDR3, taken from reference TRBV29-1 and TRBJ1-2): SAVISQKPSRDICQRGTSLTIQCQVDSQVTMMFWYRQQPGQSLTLIATANQGSEATYESGFVIDKFPISRPNLTFSTLTVSNMSPEDSSIYLCSADSGEGGYTFGSGTRLTVV.

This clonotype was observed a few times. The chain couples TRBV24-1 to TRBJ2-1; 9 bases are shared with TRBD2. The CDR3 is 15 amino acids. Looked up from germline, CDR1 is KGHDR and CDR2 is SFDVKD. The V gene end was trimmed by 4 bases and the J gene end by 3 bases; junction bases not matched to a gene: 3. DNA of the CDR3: TGTGCCACCAGTGACGAACTAGCGGGCTACAATGAGCAGTTCTTC. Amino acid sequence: CATSDELAGYNEQFF.

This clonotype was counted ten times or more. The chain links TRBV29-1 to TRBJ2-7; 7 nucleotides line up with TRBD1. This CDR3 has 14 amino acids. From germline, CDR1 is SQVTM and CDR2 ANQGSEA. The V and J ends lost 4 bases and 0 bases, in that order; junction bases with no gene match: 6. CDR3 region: CSVGPRQGSYEQYF. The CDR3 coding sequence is TGCAGCGTTGGTCCGAGACAGGGCTCCTACGAGCAGTACTTC.

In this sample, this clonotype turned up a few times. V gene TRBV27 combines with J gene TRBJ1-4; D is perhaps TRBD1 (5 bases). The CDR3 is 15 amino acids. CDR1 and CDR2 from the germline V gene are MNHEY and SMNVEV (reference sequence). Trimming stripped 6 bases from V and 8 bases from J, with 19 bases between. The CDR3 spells CASSLGEGPGEKLFF. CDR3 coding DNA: TGTGCCAGCAGCTTAGGGGAGGGACCCGGCGAAAAACTGTTTTTT. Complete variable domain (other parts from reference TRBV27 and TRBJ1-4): EAQVTQNPRYLITVTGKKLTVTCSQNMNHEYMSWYRQDPGLGLRQIYYSMNVEVTDKGDVPEGYKVSRKEKRNFPLILESPSPNQTSLYFCASSLGEGPGEKLFFGSGTQLSVL.

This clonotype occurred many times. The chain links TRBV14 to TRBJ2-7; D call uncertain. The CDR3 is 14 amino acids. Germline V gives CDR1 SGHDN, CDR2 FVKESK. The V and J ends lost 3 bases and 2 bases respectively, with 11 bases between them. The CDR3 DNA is TGTGCCAGCAGCCACCCGACGTTTGCCTACGAGCAGTACTTC. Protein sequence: CASSHPTFAYEQYF.

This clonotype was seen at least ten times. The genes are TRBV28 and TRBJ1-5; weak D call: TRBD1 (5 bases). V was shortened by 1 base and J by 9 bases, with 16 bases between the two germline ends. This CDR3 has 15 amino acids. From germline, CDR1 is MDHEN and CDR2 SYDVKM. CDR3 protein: CASSLSSGLRGPQHF. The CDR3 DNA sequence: TGTGCCAGCAGTTTATCGTCTGGGTTGAGGGGGCCCCAGCATTTT.

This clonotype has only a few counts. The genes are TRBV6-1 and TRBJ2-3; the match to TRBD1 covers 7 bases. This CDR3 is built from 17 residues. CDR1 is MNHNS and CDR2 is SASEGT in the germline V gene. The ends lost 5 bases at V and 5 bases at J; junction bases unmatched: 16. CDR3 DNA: TGTGCCAGCAGTCCGCCGGACAGGCCACTCATGCAAGATACGCAGTATTTT. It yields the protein CASSPPDRPLMQDTQYF.